The sequence of this T cell receptor (beta chain) was determined in a study of CD8+CD57+ T cells in acquired aplastic anemia. Genomic DNA templated the TCR beta VDJ and CDR3 profiling. Each CDR3 protein is one row after TCRdb ran MiXCR on the reads. The table has 200,000 to 250,000 distinct CDR3 sequences, 65% seen once. Worth noting for this clonotype: The antigen is unknown.

The sequenced patients had an expansion of CD8+CD57+ cells seen by flow cytometry. Overall study findings and caveats: Sharing between patients and controls was observed for roughly 30 CD8+ CDR3 sequences.

V was clipped by 4 bases and J by 7 bases, with 12 bases between them. CDR1 SGHTA and CDR2 FQGTGA come from the germline V gene. The CDR3 has 13 amino acids. The chain joins TRBV7-3 to TRBJ2-3; D is unclear. The specimen sequenced was sorted CD4+, CD8+, or CD8+CD57+ T cells (not recorded which) from PBMCs. The TCR sequence derives from a human donor with aplastic anemia. The CDR3 spells CASSYSPRHTQYF. The CDR3 bases are TGTGCCAGCAGCTATAGCCCCAGGCATACGCAGTATTTT.